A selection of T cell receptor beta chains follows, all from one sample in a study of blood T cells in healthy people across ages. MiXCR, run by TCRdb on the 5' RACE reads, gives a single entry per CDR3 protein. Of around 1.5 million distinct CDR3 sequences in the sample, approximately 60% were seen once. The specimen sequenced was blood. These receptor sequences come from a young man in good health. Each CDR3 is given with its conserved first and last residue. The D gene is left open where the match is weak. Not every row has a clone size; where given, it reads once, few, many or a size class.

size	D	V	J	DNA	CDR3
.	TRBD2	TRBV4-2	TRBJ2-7	TGTGCCAGCAGCCAGTTTACTAGCGGGAGTTACTACGAGCAGTACTTC	CASSQFTSGSYYEQYF
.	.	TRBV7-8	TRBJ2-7	TGTGCCAGCAGCTTAGGGGACGGAAGTCGGTACGAGCAGTACTTC	CASSLGDGSRYEQYF
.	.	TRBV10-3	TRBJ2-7	TGTGCCATCAGTGGGTGGACTTTCCACGGGCCTAACAATGAGCAGTACTTC	CAISGWTFHGPNNEQYF
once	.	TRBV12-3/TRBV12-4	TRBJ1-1	TGTGTCAGCAGTTTTCGTGGGGTCCCCAACACTGAAGCTTTCTTT	CVSSFRGVPNTEAFF
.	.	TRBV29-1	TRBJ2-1	TGCAGCGTTGAAGGGGGTAGCGATTCCTACAATGAGCAGTTCTTC	CSVEGGSDSYNEQFF
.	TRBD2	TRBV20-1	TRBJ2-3	TGCAGTCTAGGGGCGGGAGGGCCGTCAGATACGCAGTATTTT	CSLGAGGPSDTQYF
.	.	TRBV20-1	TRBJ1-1	TGCAGTGCTAGACGACGGGGCCGAGGGCCTGAAGCTTTCTTT	CSARRRGRGPEAFF
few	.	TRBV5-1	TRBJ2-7	TGCGCCAGCAGCTCGGGACATTCCTACGAGCAGTACTTC	CASSSGHSYEQYF
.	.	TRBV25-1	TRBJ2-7	TGTGCCAGCACGGACACCTACACCTACGAGCAGTACTTC	CASTDTYTYEQYF
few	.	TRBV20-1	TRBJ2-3	TGCAGTGCTAGGACAGTTAACACAGATACGCAGTATTTT	CSARTVNTDTQYF
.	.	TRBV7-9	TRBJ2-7	TGTGCCAGCAGCTTAGACGGGGTTTGGTACGAGCAGTACTTC	CASSLDGVWYEQYF
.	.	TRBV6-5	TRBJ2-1	TGTGCCAGCAGTGACTCGAGGGGCAATGAGCAGTTCTTC	CASSDSRGNEQFF
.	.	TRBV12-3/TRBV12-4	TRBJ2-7	TGTGCCAGCAGTTTAGGTCACGAGGGCCCCGAGCAGTACTTC	CASSLGHEGPEQYF
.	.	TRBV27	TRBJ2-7	TGTGCCAGCAGTTCCCATGTTGGCCTAGCGTCCTACGAGCAGTACTTC	CASSSHVGLASYEQYF
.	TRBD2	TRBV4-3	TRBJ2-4	TGCGCCAGCAGCCAAGTGGCGGGGGGGCTGAACATTCAGTACTTC	CASSQVAGGLNIQYF
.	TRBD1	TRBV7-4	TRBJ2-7	TGTGCCAGCAGCCCCGATTGCCCACAGGGGGTAAACGAGCAGTACTTC	CASSPDCPQGVNEQYF
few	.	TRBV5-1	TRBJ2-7	TGCGCCAGCAGCTGGCAGAGGGCCAACGAGCAGTACTTC	CASSWQRANEQYF
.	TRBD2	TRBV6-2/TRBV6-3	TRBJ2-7	TGTGCCAGCTCTAGACTAGCGGGGAGTCAGCAGTACTTC	CASSRLAGSQQYF
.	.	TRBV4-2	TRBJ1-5	TGTGCCAGCAGCCAAGATGGTCAGGGTCAGCCCCAGCATTTT	CASSQDGQGQPQHF
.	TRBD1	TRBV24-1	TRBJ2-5	TGTGCCACCAGTGCCCCGGGACAGGGGACTCAAGAGACCCAGTACTTC	CATSAPGQGTQETQYF
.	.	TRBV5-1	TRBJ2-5	TGCGCCAGCAGCTTGGGGGGGGCGCCACAAGAGACCCAGTACTTC	CASSLGGAPQETQYF
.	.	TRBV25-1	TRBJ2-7	TGTGCCAGCAGTGAATCTGGGGTGATGAACGAGCAGTACTTC	CASSESGVMNEQYF
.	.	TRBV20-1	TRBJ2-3	TGCAGTGCTACAAACCCGGGGGCGGGGTCAGATACGCAGTATTTT	CSATNPGAGSDTQYF
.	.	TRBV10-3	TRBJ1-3	TGTGCCATCGCTGAGGGAAACACCATATATTTT	CAIAEGNTIYF
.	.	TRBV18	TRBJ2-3	TGTGCCAGCTCACCACCGGGGGGAGGAGATACGCAGTATTTT	CASSPPGGGDTQYF
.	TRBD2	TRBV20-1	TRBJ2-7	TGCAGTGCCCCGACTAGCGGGAGCTCCTACGAGCAGTACTTC	CSAPTSGSSYEQYF
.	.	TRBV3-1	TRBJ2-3	TGTGCCAGCAGCCAAGTCGCCGGACGGGATACGCAGTATTTT	CASSQVAGRDTQYF
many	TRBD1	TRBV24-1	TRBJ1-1	TGTGCCACCAGTGGGACAGGGGGTTTCACTGAAGCTTTCTTT	CATSGTGGFTEAFF
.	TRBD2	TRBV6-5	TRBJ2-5	TGTGCCAGCAGTTACTCGGAAACTAGCGGAGAGGCCCAGTACTTC	CASSYSETSGEAQYF
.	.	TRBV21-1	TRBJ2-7	TGTGCCAGCAGCAAAGAGTACCCATCCTACGAGCAGTACTTC	CASSKEYPSYEQYF
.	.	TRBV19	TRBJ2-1	TGTGCCAGTAGTATAGATCCTTGGAATGAGCAGTTCTTC	CASSIDPWNEQFF
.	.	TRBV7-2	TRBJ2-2	TGTGCCAGCAGCTTTTCAGTGGACACCGGGGAGCTGTTTTTT	CASSFSVDTGELFF
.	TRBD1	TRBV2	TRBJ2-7	TGTGCCAGCAGGAATCCGGGACAGACAAAGTACGAGCAGTACTTC	CASRNPGQTKYEQYF
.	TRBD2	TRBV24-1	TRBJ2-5	TGTGCCACCAGTGAAGCGGGGGGGGGATGGGACCAAGAGACCCAGTACTTC	CATSEAGGGWDQETQYF
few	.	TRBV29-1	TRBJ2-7	TGCAGCGTTGTGCCGAGACCCCAAATGGGCGAGCAGTACTTC	CSVVPRPQMGEQYF
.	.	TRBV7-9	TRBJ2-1	TGTGCCAGCAGCACGGACGACAGGACGTTGTACAATGAGCAGTTCTTC	CASSTDDRTLYNEQFF
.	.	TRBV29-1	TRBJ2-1	TGCAGCGTTGTAGACCTAGGGCCTGAGCAGTTCTTC	CSVVDLGPEQFF
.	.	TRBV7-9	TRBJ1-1	TGTGCCAGCAGCCCGGGGCCCGGCGGGTCTGAAGCTTTCTTT	CASSPGPGGSEAFF
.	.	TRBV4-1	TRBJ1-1	TGCGCCAGCAGCCGAGGAGGTGGCTTGAACACTGAAGCTTTCTTT	CASSRGGGLNTEAFF
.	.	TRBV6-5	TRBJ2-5	TGTGCCAGCAGTTGGGGCTCGGGTAGCCAAGAGACCCAGTACTTC	CASSWGSGSQETQYF
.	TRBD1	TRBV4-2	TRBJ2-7	TGTGCCAGCAGCCCCGACGTGGGACAGGGACGAAGGGAGCAGTACTTC	CASSPDVGQGRREQYF
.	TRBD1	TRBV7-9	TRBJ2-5	TGTGCCAGCAGCATACAGGGGCCTGTCGAGACCCAGTACTTC	CASSIQGPVETQYF
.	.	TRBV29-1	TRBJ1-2	TGCAGCGTCGAGAGCGCTGAATATGGCTACACCTTC	CSVESAEYGYTF
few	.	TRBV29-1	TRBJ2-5	TGCAGCGTTGATATAAGGAGTCTTGGGGGCCTCCAAGAGACCCAGTACTTC	CSVDIRSLGGLQETQYF
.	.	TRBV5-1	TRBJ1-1	TGCGCCAGCAGCACGGGACGGAAGAACACTGAAGCTTTCTTT	CASSTGRKNTEAFF
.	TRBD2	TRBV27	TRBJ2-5	TGTGTCAGCAGTGGCCTTGCGGGGACTAAAGAGACCCAGTACTTC	CVSSGLAGTKETQYF
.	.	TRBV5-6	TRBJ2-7	TGTGCCAGCAGGGGCCCAGGGAAACCCTTCTACGAGCAGTACTTC	CASRGPGKPFYEQYF
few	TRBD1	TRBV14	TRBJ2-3	TGTGCCAGCAGCACCGGGACAGGGGGAACCACGCAGTATTTT	CASSTGTGGTTQYF
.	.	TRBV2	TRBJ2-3	TGTGCCAGCACGAGACGGGACACAGACACAGATACGCAGTATTTT	CASTRRDTDTDTQYF
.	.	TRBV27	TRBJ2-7	TGTGCCAGCAGCGCTACAGATAACTACGAGCAGTACTTC	CASSATDNYEQYF
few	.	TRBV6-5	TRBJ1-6	TGTGCCAGCAGTTACGGGAGGTCTCCGAGCTCCTATAATTCACCCCTCCACTTT	CASSYGRSPSSYNSPLHF
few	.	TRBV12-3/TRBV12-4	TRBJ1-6	TGTGCCAGCAGTGAGGGTTTTGGTTCTTCACCCCTCCACTTT	CASSEGFGSSPLHF
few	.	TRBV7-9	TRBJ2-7	TGTGCCAGCAGCTCCCAGCTAGCCGGGACAAAAATTTACGAGCAGTACTTC	CASSSQLAGTKIYEQYF
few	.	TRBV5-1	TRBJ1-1	TGCGCCAGCAGCTCCGTTCCAGACAACACTGAAGCTTTCTTT	CASSSVPDNTEAFF
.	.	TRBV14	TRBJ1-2	TGTGCCAGCAGCCATATCTCCAGGATCTATGGCTACACCTTC	CASSHISRIYGYTF
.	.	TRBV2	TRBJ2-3	TGTACCAGCAGCCTGGGGGCGGGTTACACAGATACGCAGTATTTT	CTSSLGAGYTDTQYF